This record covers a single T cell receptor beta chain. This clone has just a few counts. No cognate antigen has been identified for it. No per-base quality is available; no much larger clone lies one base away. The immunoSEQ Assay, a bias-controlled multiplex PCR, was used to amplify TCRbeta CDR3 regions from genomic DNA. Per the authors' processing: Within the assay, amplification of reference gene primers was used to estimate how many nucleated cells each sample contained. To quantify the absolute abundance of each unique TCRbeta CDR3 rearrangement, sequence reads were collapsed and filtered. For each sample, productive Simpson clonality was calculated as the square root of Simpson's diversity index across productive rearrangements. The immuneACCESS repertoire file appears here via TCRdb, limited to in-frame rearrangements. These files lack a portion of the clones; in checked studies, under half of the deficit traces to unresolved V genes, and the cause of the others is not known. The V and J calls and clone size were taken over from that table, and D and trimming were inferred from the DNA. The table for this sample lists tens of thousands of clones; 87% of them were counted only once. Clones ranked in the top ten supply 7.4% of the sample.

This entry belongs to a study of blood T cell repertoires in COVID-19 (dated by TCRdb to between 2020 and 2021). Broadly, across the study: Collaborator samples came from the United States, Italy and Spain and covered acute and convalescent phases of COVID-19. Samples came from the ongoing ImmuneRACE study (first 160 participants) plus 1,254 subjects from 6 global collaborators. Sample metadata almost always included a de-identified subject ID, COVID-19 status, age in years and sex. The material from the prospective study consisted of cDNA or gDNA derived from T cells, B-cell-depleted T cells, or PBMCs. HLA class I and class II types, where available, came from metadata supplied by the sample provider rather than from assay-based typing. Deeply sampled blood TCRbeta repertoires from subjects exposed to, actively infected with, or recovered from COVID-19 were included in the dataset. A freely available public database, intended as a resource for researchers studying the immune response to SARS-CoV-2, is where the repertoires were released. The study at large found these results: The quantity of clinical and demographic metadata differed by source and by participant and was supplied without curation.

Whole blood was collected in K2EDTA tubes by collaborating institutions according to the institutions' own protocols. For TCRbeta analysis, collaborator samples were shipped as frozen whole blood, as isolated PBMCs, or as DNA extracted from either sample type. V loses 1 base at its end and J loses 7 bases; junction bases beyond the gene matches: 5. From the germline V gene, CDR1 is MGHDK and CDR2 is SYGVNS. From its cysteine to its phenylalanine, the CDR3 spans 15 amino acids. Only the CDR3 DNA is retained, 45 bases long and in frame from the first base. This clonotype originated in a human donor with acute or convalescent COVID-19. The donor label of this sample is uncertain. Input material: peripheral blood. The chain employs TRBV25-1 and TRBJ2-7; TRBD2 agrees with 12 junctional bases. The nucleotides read TGTGCCAGCAGTGAATGGAGGACTAGCGGGGCAGAGCAGTACTTC. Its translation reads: CASSEWRTSGAEQYF.